This entry lists 17 T cell receptor beta chains sequenced from one sample in a study of OX40 agonist ivuxolimab in advanced cancers. Produced via immunoSEQ multiplex PCR; TCRdb's table is partial and in-frame only. Of 70,000 to 95,000 clones listed, roughly 92% are singletons. Source: CD4+ or CD8+ T cells sorted from blood, taken in a trial of the OX40 agonist ivuxolimab. These receptors were collected from an adult with an advanced solid tumor such as melanoma, head and neck, liver or kidney cancer.

DNA for the CDR3: TGTGCCAGCAGCGCGAGCCTAGCGTCAAGCACAGATACGCAGTATTTT. Protein product: CASSASLASSTDTQYF. The chain has TRBV9 and TRBJ2-3; D perhaps matches TRBD2 (6 bases). CDR1 is SGDLS, CDR2 YYNGEE, per germline. This CDR3 is built from 16 residues. Trimming shortened V by 3 bases and J by 0 bases, and 14 bases separated the two germline ends.

The rearrangement uses TRBV29-1 and TRBJ1-2, with TRBD1 identical over 10 bases. Trimming took 7 bases from V and 6 from J; bases not matched to a gene: 5. CDR1 is SQVTM, CDR2 ANQGSEA, per germline. This CDR3 spans 12 amino acids. As DNA, the CDR3 is TGCAGCGACCGACAGGGGGCGGATGGCTACACCTTC. It specifies CSDRQGADGYTF.

This sequence joins TRBV19 and TRBJ2-1; TRBD1 might be the D (6 bases). The CDR3 has 12 amino acids. Trimming removed 11 bases at V and 3 bases at J, with 11 bases between. Germline V gives CDR1 LNHDA, CDR2 SQIVND (reference sequence). In DNA form, the CDR3 reads TGTGCCTCAGGGGAACTCTACAATGAGCAGTTCTTC. Protein sequence: CASGELYNEQFF.

The chain is built from TRBV6-6 and TRBJ1-5; D gene ambiguous. V was trimmed by 2 bases and J by 4 bases, leaving 9 bases between them. The germline V gene encodes CDR1 MNHNY and CDR2 SVGAGI (reference sequence). This CDR3 comprises 14 residues. This CDR3 reads CASSYPGPNQPQHF. The CDR3 coding sequence is TGTGCCAGCAGTTACCCCGGTCCTAATCAGCCCCAGCATTTT.

The chain couples TRBV20-1 to TRBJ1-2, with D uncertain. The V end lost 3 bases, the J end lost 8 bases, and 10 bases lay between the germline ends. Per germline, CDR1 DFQATT and CDR2 SNEGSKA (reference sequence). The CDR3 contains 11 residues. Written as DNA, the CDR3 is TGCAGTGCTAGCGTTTGGCCAGGCTACACCTTC. This encodes CSASVWPGYTF.

This clone was observed a handful of times. The rearrangement links TRBV7-9 to TRBJ1-6; TRBD1 matches at 8 bases. The CDR3 covers 16 residues. The junction had 9 bases not matched to a gene; V was cut back by 4 bases and J by 7 bases. Germline assignment: CDR1 SEHNR and CDR2 FQNEAQ (reference sequence). CDR3 DNA sequence: TGTGCCAGCAGCTCAGGTATAGGACAGGGAAATTCACCCCTCCACTTT. Its protein is CASSSGIGQGNSPLHF.

The chain recombines TRBV5-5 with TRBJ2-1; no clear D. The CDR3 spans 15 residues. The V gene lost 5 bases and the J gene lost 1 base, with 13 bases spanning the gap. CDR1 and CDR2 (germline): SGHKS, YYEKEE (reference sequence). The CDR3 DNA reads TGTGCCAGCAGAGTGATGGGTGTATCCTACAATGAGCAGTTCTTC. Its translation: CASRVMGVSYNEQFF.

This clone was seen a handful of times. J is TRBJ1-6 and V is TRBV25-1; a weak D match, TRBD1 (6 bases). CDR1 MGHDK and CDR2 SYGVNS come from the germline V gene. Trimming shortened V by 4 bases and J by 10 bases, and 14 bases separated the two germline ends. The CDR3 has 14 residues. The CDR3: CASSATGIGSPLHF. For the CDR3, the DNA is TGTGCCAGCAGTGCTACAGGGATCGGGTCACCCCTCCACTTT.

The CDR3 here is CATSSSSGRRWSHEQFF. The CDR3 region has the DNA TGTGCCACCAGCAGCAGTAGCGGGAGAAGGTGGTCGCATGAGCAGTTCTTC. V gene TRBV15 combines with J gene TRBJ2-1; 9 bases line up with TRBD2. Germline V lookup: CDR1 LNHNV, CDR2 YYDKDF (reference sequence). The junction had 14 bases not matched to a gene; V was cut back by 3 bases and J by 8 bases. The CDR3 runs 17 residues. Complete variable domain (other parts from reference TRBV15 and TRBJ2-1): DAMVIQNPRYQVTQFGKPVTLSCSQTLNHNVMYWYQQKSSQAPKLLFHYYDKDFNNEADTPDNFQSRRPNTSFCFLDIRSPGLGDTAMYLCATSSSSGRRWSHEQFFGPGTRLTVL.

Only a few counts were recorded for this clone. This CDR3 reads CASSLGQINEQYF. Here the CDR3 DNA reads TGTGCCAGCAGCCTGGGACAGATCAACGAGCAGTACTTC. The chain is built from TRBV5-4 and TRBJ2-7, with TRBD1 matching over 7 bases. The CDR3 runs 13 residues. Germline CDR1 and CDR2: SGHNT and YYREEE (reference sequence). Losses at the gene ends were 4 bases for V and 5 bases for J; bases not matched to a gene: 6.

The chain recombines TRBV19 with TRBJ2-5; D is tentatively TRBD1 or TRBD2 (5 bases each). V was pared by 5 bases and J by 4 bases, with 14 bases between. The CDR3 is 14 residues long. Germline CDR1 reads LNHDA; CDR2 reads SQIVND (reference sequence). The CDR3 here is CASSYSSGGETQYF. The DNA of the CDR3 is TGTGCCAGTAGTTACAGCTCTGGGGGAGAGACCCAGTACTTC.

This rearrangement joins TRBV27 to TRBJ1-3; D perhaps matches TRBD1 (5 bases). Trimming pared 8 bases from V and 4 bases from J, leaving 12 bases between. CDR3 length equals 13 residues. Per the germline V gene, CDR1 is MNHEY and CDR2 is SMNVEV (reference sequence). The CDR3 protein is CASGGTGGNTIYF. The CDR3 DNA follows: TGTGCCAGCGGCGGGACCGGCGGAAACACCATATATTTT.

This rearrangement joins TRBV19 to TRBJ2-7; D perhaps matches TRBD2 (6 bases). The CDR3 totals 13 residues. The V gene's germline CDR1 is LNHDA and CDR2 SQIVND (reference sequence). V was cut by 7 bases and J by 0 bases, with 10 bases left in between. The CDR3 DNA follows: TGTGCCAGTACGGGAGTGAGCTCCTACGAGCAGTACTTC. Encoded protein: CASTGVSSYEQYF.

This clone showed up just once. The CDR3 protein is CASSSNRYNEQFF. Here the CDR3 DNA reads TGTGCCAGCAGTTCCAACAGGTACAATGAGCAGTTCTTC. V usage is TRBV27 and J usage is TRBJ2-1; tentatively, D is TRBD1 (5 bases). There are 13 residues in the CDR3. The V and J ends lost 4 bases and 4 bases respectively, with 8 bases between them. Germline V gene lookup returns CDR1 MNHEY and CDR2 SMNVEV (reference sequence).

The CDR3 loop is CASSYGVGTEAFF. CDR3 sequence (DNA): TGTGCCAGTAGCTACGGCGTGGGCACTGAAGCTTTCTTT. The J gene is TRBJ1-1, the V gene TRBV19; no definite D call. The V and J ends lost 6 bases and 4 bases respectively, with 12 bases between them. This CDR3 is 13 amino acids long. Germline CDR1 and CDR2: LNHDA and SQIVND (reference sequence).

The chain combines TRBV2 with TRBJ2-1; 8 bases agree with TRBD2. The J segment lost 7 bases and the V segment lost 10 bases, leaving 15 bases of the junction unmatched. CDR3 length: 15 residues. Germline V gene sequence: CDR1 SNHLY, CDR2 FYNNEI. The CDR3 here is CATPGSGSKKNEQFF. The CDR3 nucleotides are TGTGCCACCCCGGGAAGCGGGAGTAAAAAAAATGAGCAGTTCTTC.

In its sample, this clone was seen once. This chain links TRBV27 with TRBJ1-1; D possibly corresponds to TRBD1 (6 bases). This CDR3 is built from 13 residues. CDR1 MNHEY and CDR2 SMNVEV come from the germline V gene (reference sequence). The V end was cut by 7 bases, the J end by 4 bases, with 13 bases between. In DNA, the CDR3 is TGTGCCAGCAAGGCAGGGGCGACCACTGAAGCTTTCTTT. Its protein product is CASKAGATTEAFF.